This T cell receptor beta chain derives from a study of shared clonotypes between healthy human individuals. CDR3 length: 15 residues. The germline gives CDR1 MNHNS, CDR2 SASEGT. V lost 10 bases and J 4 bases, leaving 22 bases between the germline ends. The method was immunoSEQ multiplex PCR; TCRdb's version includes in-frame clones alone and lacks a portion of them. The sample has about 1,500,000 clones; around 97% are singletons. The receptor's source is a man aged 25 to 40 in good health. J is TRBJ1-1 and V is TRBV6-1, with D hard to call. The specimen was naive CD4+ T cells sorted from blood. Subset of the sample: CD45RA+ positively selected. CDR3 sequence reads: CAIPLGWSRPTEAFF. In DNA, the CDR3 is TGTGCCATCCCCCTCGGGTGGAGTAGGCCCACTGAAGCTTTCTTT.